The T cell receptor beta chain under discussion was sequenced for a study of glioma-infiltrating T cells. As for the study in general: Glioblastomas were WHO grade IV, sampled at first diagnosis; low-grade were grade II.

TCR alpha and beta CDR3 regions were amplified from RNA using iRepertoire nested multiplex PCR. Via MiXCR, TCRdb re-called the multiplex PCR reads, giving one row per CDR3 protein. The profile shows about 410,000 distinct CDR3 sequences, around 45% of them singletons. This clonotype was counted a few times. Antigen: not known. The study's findings and limits: Tissue and blood shared very few CDR3 sequences. Patients with low tissue-blood divergence carried a signature set of shared blood CDR3 motifs. Gliomas, especially low-grade, showed above-expected tissue-blood divergence; non-neoplastic patients showed below.

Germline V gives CDR1 SEHNR, CDR2 FQNEAQ (reference sequence). The CDR3 is 14 amino acids. Trimming removed 4 bases from V and 2 bases from J, with 11 bases in between. The receptor was derived from a human donor with low-grade glioma or glioblastoma, undergoing nonglioma brain surgery, or in good health (not recorded which). The sample was glioma tissue, nonneoplastic brain tissue, or PBMCs (not recorded which). The V gene is TRBV7-9, the J gene TRBJ1-2; the D gene is possibly TRBD1 (5 bases). The CDR3 sequence is CASSSRGSNYGYTF. Written as DNA, the CDR3 is TGTGCCAGCAGCTCCCGGGGGTCCAACTATGGCTACACCTTC.